The clone carrying this T cell receptor (beta chain) has just a few counts. Its antigen is unknown. This sample is part of a study of cytomegalovirus exposure and HLA in healthy donors. Broader study findings: Analysis was performed later, and it showed HLA-associated TCR beta chains to be more clonally expanded than equally common others. Earlier analysis looked at TCR beta V segments, and most were productive about 90% or about 30% of the time. A link between a missense DCLRE1C variant and TCR beta V- and J-gene trimming emerged from a later analysis.

V gave up 3 bases and J gave up 3 bases; unmatched junction bases: 8. The germline V gene encodes CDR1 LNHNV and CDR2 YYDKDF (reference sequence). The length of the CDR3 is 16 residues. The primer mix had 60 Vbeta and 13 Jbeta primers. Method: immunoSEQ multiplex PCR; TCRdb's copy keeps in-frame clones and lacks some. The table lists roughly 120,000 clones, roughly 82% of them singletons. The TCR comes from a woman in her thirties or forties in good health and CMV-seropositive. The chain couples TRBV15 to TRBJ1-5, with 7 bases that match TRBD1. Sequenced material: PBMCs. CDR3 sequence (DNA): TGTGCCACCAGCAGTAGGGACAGAGGGACCAATCAGCCCCAGCATTTT. Its translation is CATSSRDRGTNQPQHF. Drawing the rest from reference TRBV15 and TRBJ1-5, the complete variable domain is DAMVIQNPRYQVTQFGKPVTLSCSQTLNHNVMYWYQQKSSQAPKLLFHYYDKDFNNEADTPDNFQSRRPNTSFCFLDIRSPGLGDTAMYLCATSSRDRGTNQPQHFGDGTRLSIL.